These 17 T cell receptor beta chains were sequenced from one sample in a study of shared clonotypes between healthy human individuals (dated by TCRdb to 2020 to 2021). Libraries were built with the immunoSEQ multiplex PCR assay. In TCRdb, the immuneACCESS table is reduced to in-frame sequences with V and J assigned. These tables do not hold every clone; where another copy was compared, an unresolved V gene accounts for under half, and the others remain unexplained. For this sample there are hundreds of thousands of clones; less than 98% appear just once. The ten largest make up roughly 0.055% of the sample. The sequenced material came from naive CD4+ T cells sorted from blood. The cell subset or site label for this specimen denotes: CD45RA+ positively selected. Receptors originate from a woman aged 25 to 39 in good health.

J is TRBJ2-5 and V is TRBV4-1; 8 bases match TRBD1. The V gene's germline CDR1 is MGHRA and CDR2 YSYEKL. Trimming took 4 bases from V and 4 from J; bases not matched to a gene: 8. This CDR3 is built from 15 residues. The CDR3 coding sequence is TGCGCCAGCAGCCGGGCAGGACAGGGCGGAGAGACCCAGTACTTC. It encodes CASSRAGQGGETQYF.

In its sample, this clone was seen once. Additional DNA sequences in this sample encode the identical CDR3. The V gene is TRBV6-5, the J gene TRBJ1-1, with D perhaps matching TRBD1 (6 bases). In germline, CDR1 is MNHEY, CDR2 SVGAGI. V was shortened by 0 bases and J by 2 bases, with 10 bases between the two germline ends. The CDR3 runs to 15 residues. CDR3 residues: CASSYSDRPNTEAFF. The CDR3 DNA follows: TGTGCCAGCAGTTACTCGGACAGACCTAACACTGAAGCTTTCTTT.

CDR3 loop: CASSPGTGVLEQYF. In DNA form, the CDR3 reads TGTGCCAGCAGCCCCGGGACAGGGGTTTTAGAGCAGTACTTC. V and J are TRBV7-9 and TRBJ2-7, with TRBD1 matching 10 bases. V lost 5 bases and J lost 7; bases outside the gene matches: 8. Germline CDR1 SEHNR, CDR2 FQNEAQ (reference sequence). The CDR3 runs 14 residues.

The chain recombines TRBV6-1 with TRBJ2-5, with 8 bases aligning to TRBD2. Trimming cost V 7 bases and J 4 bases; bases outside gene matches: 8. CDR1 and CDR2 from the germline V gene are MNHNS and SASEGT. The length of the CDR3 is 14 residues. The CDR3 reads CASKTSGAGETQYF. The DNA for the CDR3 is TGTGCCAGCAAAACTAGCGGAGCCGGAGAGACCCAGTACTTC.

The chain couples TRBV2 to TRBJ2-5, with TRBD1 identical over 7 bases. TRBJ2-7 explains the end of the DNA better; the J call may be wrong. This CDR3 has 15 residues. Germline CDR1 is SNHLY and CDR2 is FYNNEI. Here the CDR3 reads CASMIGQVSSYEQYF. The CDR3 DNA reads as TGTGCCAGCATGATAGGACAGGTAAGCTCCTACGAGCAGTACTTC.

CDR3 DNA sequence: TGTGCCAGTACCCAAATGATAGGGGCCACTGAAGCTTTCTTT. Translation gives CASTQMIGATEAFF. The chain recombines TRBV19 with TRBJ1-1, with D possibly matching TRBD1 (5 bases). Trimming took off 7 bases at V and 4 bases at J, with 16 bases between the two ends. The length of the CDR3 is 14 residues. CDR1 is LNHDA, CDR2 SQIVND, per germline (reference sequence). The full variable domain, in which reference TRBV19 and TRBJ1-1 provide the parts outside the CDR3, is DGGITQSPKYLFRKEGQNVTLSCEQNLNHDAMYWYRQDPGQGLRLIYYSQIVNDFQKGDIAEGYSVSREKKESFPLTVTSAQKNPTAFYLCASTQMIGATEAFFGQGTRLTVV.

The V gene is TRBV4-1, the J gene TRBJ1-2, with 10 bases identical to TRBD1. The germline gives CDR1 MGHRA, CDR2 YSYEKL. V dropped 4 bases and J dropped 5; count of bases not matched to a gene: 13. The CDR3 length is 17 residues. In DNA form, the CDR3 reads TGCGCCAGCAGCCCCTGGACGACAGGGGGCGACCCGTATGGCTACACCTTC. Its protein is CASSPWTTGGDPYGYTF.

The chain recombines TRBV10-3 with TRBJ2-7; D gene uncertain. CDR3 length: 13 residues. Germline loops: CDR1 ENHRY, CDR2 SYGVKD. Trimming removed 6 bases from V and 1 base from J, with 10 bases in between. The CDR3 DNA follows: TGTGCCATCAGCCCGACGGTTTCCTACGAGCAGTACTTC. Translated: CAISPTVSYEQYF.

Concerning this clone: The same CDR3 can be traced to other DNA sequences in this sample. The rearrangement links TRBV28 to TRBJ1-5; D perhaps matches TRBD1 (5 bases). This CDR3 is built from 12 residues. Germline V gene sequence: CDR1 MDHEN, CDR2 SYDVKM. Trimming left V 3 bases short and J 7 bases short, with 7 bases between. CDR3 sequence reads: CASSLRDQPQHF. As DNA, the CDR3 is TGTGCCAGCAGTTTGAGGGACCAGCCCCAGCATTTT.

V and J are TRBV28 and TRBJ1-4; the D is unclear. V was trimmed by 3 bases and J by 8 bases, leaving 10 bases between them. Germline-derived CDR1 and CDR2 are MDHEN and SYDVKM. The CDR3 consists of 13 residues. CDR3 region: CASSLGRREKLFF. As DNA, the CDR3 is TGTGCCAGCAGTTTGGGCCGCCGGGAAAAACTGTTTTTT. The full variable domain, its missing parts supplied by reference TRBV28 and TRBJ1-4, is DVKVTQSSRYLVKRTGEKVFLECVQDMDHENMFWYRQDPGLGLRLIYFSYDVKMKEKGDIPEGYSVSREKKERFSLILESASTNQTSMYLCASSLGRREKLFFGSGTQLSVL.

The rearrangement uses TRBV6-1 and TRBJ2-7, with 8 bases that match TRBD2. Germline-derived CDR1 and CDR2 are MNHNS and SASEGT. The CDR3 loop spans 15 amino acids. Germline trimming cut 2 bases from V and 2 bases from J; bases unmatched to any gene: 5. The CDR3 region has the DNA TGTGCCAGCAGTGAACGGTCACTAGCGGCCTACGAGCAGTACTTC. Encoded protein: CASSERSLAAYEQYF.

This clone was seen only a few times. The CDR3, as DNA: TGTGCCAGCAGCACTCTCCCCGATCAGCCCCAGCATTTT. Amino acids: CASSTLPDQPQHF. This chain uses TRBV2 with TRBJ1-5; no clear D. CDR1 is SNHLY, CDR2 FYNNEI, per germline. This CDR3 contains 13 residues. V was shortened by 6 bases and J by 5 bases, with 11 bases between the two germline ends.

V usage is TRBV27 and J usage is TRBJ2-7, with 9 positions matching TRBD1. The CDR3 spans 14 residues. V gave up 11 bases and J gave up 6 bases; unmatched junction bases: 14. Germline V gives CDR1 MNHEY, CDR2 SMNVEV (reference sequence). The CDR3: CAVRRTGEPLEQYF. The CDR3 DNA sequence: TGTGCCGTACGCAGGACAGGGGAGCCCCTCGAGCAGTACTTC.

Only one count was recorded for this clone. CDR3 DNA sequence: TGTGCCAGCAGCTCGACAGGCCTGTACCAAGAGACCCAGTACTTC. Translated, it gives CASSSTGLYQETQYF. The V call is TRBV7-9, the J call TRBJ2-5; D might be TRBD1 (6 bases). CDR1 and CDR2 from the germline V gene are SEHNR and FQNEAQ (reference sequence). Trimming took off 4 bases at V and 0 bases at J, with 12 bases between the two ends. The CDR3 consists of 15 residues.

This clone was observed a single time. V gene TRBV29-1 combines with J gene TRBJ1-5; 7 bases agree with TRBD1. CDR1 and CDR2 (germline): SQVTM, ANQGSEA. The V and J ends lost 7 bases and 5 bases, in that order; junction bases with no gene match: 11. This CDR3 comprises 14 residues. CDR3 DNA sequence: TGCAGCGCCGCAGAGGGGGCCCGTGATCAGCCCCAGCATTTT. Residues: CSAAEGARDQPQHF.

The chain combines TRBV9 with TRBJ2-7; 7 bases match TRBD1. CDR1 SGDLS and CDR2 YYNGEE come from the germline V gene. The CDR3 has 14 amino acids. V shed 4 bases, J shed 2 bases, and the junction held 6 bases outside the gene matches. The CDR3 sequence is CASSPMDRPYEQYF. The CDR3 DNA sequence: TGTGCCAGCAGCCCCATGGACAGGCCCTACGAGCAGTACTTC.

V usage is TRBV7-9 and J usage is TRBJ2-1; D remains unclear. Between the trimmed V and J ends, which lost 1 base and 6 bases, there was a span of 13 bases. Germline CDR1 is SEHNR and CDR2 is FQNEAQ (reference sequence). CDR3 length: 15 residues. The CDR3 DNA reads as TGTGCCAGCAGCTTAGAGTCCCGACTTGTCAATGAGCAGTTCTTC. Translating gives CASSLESRLVNEQFF.